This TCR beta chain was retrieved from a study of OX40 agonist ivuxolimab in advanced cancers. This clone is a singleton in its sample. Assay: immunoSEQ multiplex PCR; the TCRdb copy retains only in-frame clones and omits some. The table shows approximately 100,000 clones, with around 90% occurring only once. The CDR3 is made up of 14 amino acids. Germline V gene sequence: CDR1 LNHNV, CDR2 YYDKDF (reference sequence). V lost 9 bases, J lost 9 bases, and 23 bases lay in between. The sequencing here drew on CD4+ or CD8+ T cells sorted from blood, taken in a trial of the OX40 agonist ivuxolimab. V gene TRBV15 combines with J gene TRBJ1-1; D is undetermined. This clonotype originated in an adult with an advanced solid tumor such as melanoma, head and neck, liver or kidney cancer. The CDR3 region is CATESRRREPKAFF. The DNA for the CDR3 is TGTGCCACAGAGAGTAGACGTCGAGAACCAAAAGCTTTCTTT.